This TCR beta chain comes out of a study of shared clonotypes between healthy human individuals. Overall study: Three plates were used per donor for CD4 naive, three for CD4 memory, two for CD8 naive and one for CD8 memory. Study-wide results and caveats: Among the subsets, naive ones generally showed larger estimated richness than memory ones. Rarefaction curves obtained for sorted subsets showed sequencing incomplete despite large depth. Shared clonotypes: 4.5% to 6% naive CD4, under 4% naive CD8, less than 2.5% memory CD4, 0.4% memory CD8.

Comments on this clone: Its antigen is currently unknown.

Measured with immunoSEQ multiplex PCR; TCRdb has only the in-frame clones, and not every one. The top ten hold 0.39% of the sample, which has more than 2,000,000 clones, 90% to 95% seen once. The CDR3 has 16 amino acids. The germline CDR1 and CDR2 sequences are WSHSY and SAAADI. Trimming removed 0 bases from V and 1 base from J, with 13 bases in between. The J gene is TRBJ2-7, the V gene TRBV10-2; D might be TRBD2 (6 bases). The sequenced material came from naive CD4+ T cells from PBMCs. Subset described: CD45RA+ positively selected. This sequence was found in a man aged 18 to 35 in good health. Some clones in this sample may be carry-over from other donors' samples. The CDR3 DNA follows: TGCGCCAGCAGTGAGTCGGGGGGTAGGCGTTCCTACGAGCAGTACTTC. Translating gives CASSESGGRRSYEQYF.